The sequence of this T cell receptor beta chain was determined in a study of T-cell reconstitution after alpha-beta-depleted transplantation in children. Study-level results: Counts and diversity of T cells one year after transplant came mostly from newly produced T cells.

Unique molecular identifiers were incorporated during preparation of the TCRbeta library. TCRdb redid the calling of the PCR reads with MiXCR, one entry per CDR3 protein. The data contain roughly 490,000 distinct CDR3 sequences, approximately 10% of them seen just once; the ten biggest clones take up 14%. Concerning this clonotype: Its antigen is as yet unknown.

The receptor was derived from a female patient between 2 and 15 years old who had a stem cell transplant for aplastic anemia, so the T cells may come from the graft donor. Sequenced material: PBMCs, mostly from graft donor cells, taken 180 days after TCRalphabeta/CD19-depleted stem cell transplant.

The CDR3 DNA reads as TGTGCCAGCAGTTTCCTAACTAGCCGTGGGTCCTACGAGCAGTACTTC. Its translation is CASSFLTSRGSYEQYF. This sequence joins TRBV12-3 or TRBV12-4 and TRBJ2-7, with D possibly matching TRBD2 (6 bases). Between the trimmed V and J ends, which lost 3 bases and 1 base, there was a span of 16 bases. The length of the CDR3 is 16 residues.